This T cell receptor beta chain was identified during a study of CD8 T cells in Susac syndrome. Reverse transcription of about 0.45 to 1 ug RNA was performed with random hexamers. From the immunoSEQ multiplex PCR reads, TCRdb called clonotypes with MiXCR, one entry per CDR3 protein. This sample has 150,000 to 200,000 distinct CDR3 sequences, with roughly 95% found just once. Negative isolation was used for CD8+ and CD4+ T cells and FACS enrichment for TEMRA cells. The sample taken for sequencing was CD4+ T cells from PBMCs. This TCR derives from a human donor with multiple sclerosis.

The CDR3 reads CASSPLGTSGASSEQYF. CDR3 nucleotides: TGTGCCAGCAGCCCTCTCGGGACTAGCGGAGCCTCGAGCGAGCAGTACTTC. The J gene is TRBJ2-7, the V gene TRBV14; 11 positions agree with TRBD2. V trimming: 4 bases; J trimming: 6 bases; junction bases outside the gene matches: 14. CDR3 length equals 17 residues. Germline V gene lookup returns CDR1 SGHDN and CDR2 FVKESK.